Listed below are T cell receptor beta chains from one sample, sequenced in a study of radiotherapy plus CTLA-4 blockade in lung cancer. Libraries were prepared by immunoSEQ multiplex PCR; TCRdb keeps only in-frame clonotypes and omits some of them. Among tens of thousands of clones listed, around 69% were seen once. Sample: peripheral blood, taken from a patient treated with radiotherapy plus ipilimumab. These receptors were collected from a human donor with non-small cell lung cancer who had stable disease on radiotherapy plus ipilimumab. CDR3s include the opening cysteine and the closing phenylalanine or tryptophan. A D gene is named only where the DNA matches it firmly. Rows give clone size only sometimes, using once, few, many, or a class for an expanded clone.

>TRBV2|NA|TRBJ1-4|NA
CASSATGLTNEKLFF
TGTGCCAGCAGTGCCACAGGGTTAACTAATGAAAAACTGTTTTTT
>TRBV19|NA|TRBJ2-7|NA
CASRQPGDRSYEQYF
TGTGCCAGTAGGCAGCCAGGGGATCGCTCCTACGAGCAGTACTTC
>TRBV5-1|TRBD2|TRBJ2-1|NA
CASSLDASGVYNEQFF
TGCGCCAGCAGCTTGGATGCGAGCGGGGTCTACAATGAGCAGTTCTTC
>TRBV7-8|NA|TRBJ1-6|NA
CASSLGGGGPVGSPLHF
TGTGCCAGCAGCTTAGGGGGCGGAGGCCCAGTGGGGTCACCCCTCCACTTT
>TRBV19|NA|TRBJ1-3|NA
CASSISYRGGNTIYF
TGTGCCAGTAGTATTTCGTACCGGGGTGGAAACACCATATATTTT
>TRBV27|TRBD1|TRBJ1-4|NA
CASSLMIPSTGEKLFF
TGTGCCAGCAGTTTAATGATCCCCTCGACAGGGGAAAAACTGTTTTTT
>TRBV6-1|NA|TRBJ2-3|NA
CASARDGLDTQYF
TGTGCCAGCGCCCGGGACGGCTTAGATACGCAGTATTTT
>TRBV5-4|NA|TRBJ1-4|few
CASSTRDTEKLFF
TGTGCCAGCAGCACCAGGGATACTGAAAAACTGTTTTTT
>TRBV28|TRBD1|TRBJ1-2|NA
CASRWTGSYGYTF
TGTGCCAGCAGGTGGACAGGGAGCTATGGCTACACCTTC
>TRBV6-5|TRBD1|TRBJ1-1|NA
CASRPRQGKNTEAFF
TGTGCCAGCAGGCCCAGACAGGGGAAAAACACTGAAGCTTTCTTT
>TRBV5-1|NA|TRBJ2-5|NA
CASSLSAPQETQYF
TGCGCCAGCAGCTTGTCGGCACCACAAGAGACCCAGTACTTC
>TRBV27|NA|TRBJ1-5|NA
CASSLYGVSNQPQHF
TGTGCCAGCAGTTTATACGGGGTTAGCAATCAGCCCCAGCATTTT
>TRBV10-3|NA|TRBJ1-2|once
CAIKGLQEDGYTF
TGTGCCATCAAGGGGCTCCAGGAGGATGGCTACACCTTC
>TRBV4-1|NA|TRBJ1-5|NA
CASSQVWGGNQPQHF
TGCGCCAGCAGCCAAGTCTGGGGAGGCAATCAGCCCCAGCATTTT
>TRBV11-3|TRBD2|TRBJ2-2|NA
CASSTGTGLAGGRPGELFF
TGTGCCAGCAGCACCGGAACCGGACTAGCGGGGGGGCGTCCCGGGGAGCTGTTTTTT
>TRBV5-1|NA|TRBJ2-6|NA
CASSATVPPSGANVLTF
TGCGCCAGCAGCGCGACAGTTCCCCCCTCTGGGGCCAACGTCCTGACTTTC
>TRBV19|NA|TRBJ1-2|few
CASSIRTTGGYTF
TGTGCCAGTAGTATAAGGACCACCGGCGGCTACACCTTC